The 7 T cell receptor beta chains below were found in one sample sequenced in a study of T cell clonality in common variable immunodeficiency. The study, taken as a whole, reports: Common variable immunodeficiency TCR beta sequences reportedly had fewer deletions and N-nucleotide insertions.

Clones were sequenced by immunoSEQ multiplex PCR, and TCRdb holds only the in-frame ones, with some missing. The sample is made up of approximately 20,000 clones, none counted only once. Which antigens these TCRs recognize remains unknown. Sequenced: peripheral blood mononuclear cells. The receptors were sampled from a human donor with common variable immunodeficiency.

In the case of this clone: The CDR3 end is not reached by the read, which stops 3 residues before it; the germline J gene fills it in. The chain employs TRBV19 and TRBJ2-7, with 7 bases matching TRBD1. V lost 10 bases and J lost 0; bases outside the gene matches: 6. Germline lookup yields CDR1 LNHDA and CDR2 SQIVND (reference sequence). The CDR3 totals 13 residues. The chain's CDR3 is CANGQVCSYEQYF. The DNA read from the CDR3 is TGTGCCAACGGACAGGTATGCTCCTACGAG.

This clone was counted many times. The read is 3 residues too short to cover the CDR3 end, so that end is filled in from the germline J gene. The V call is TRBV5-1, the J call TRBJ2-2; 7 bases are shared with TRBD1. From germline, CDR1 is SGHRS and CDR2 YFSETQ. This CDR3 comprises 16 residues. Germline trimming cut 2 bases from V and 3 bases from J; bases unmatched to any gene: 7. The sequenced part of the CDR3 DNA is TGCGCCAGCAGCTTCTTCCCGGGACAGTACACCGGGGAG. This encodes CASSFFPGQYTGE. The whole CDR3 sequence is CASSFFPGQYTGELFF.

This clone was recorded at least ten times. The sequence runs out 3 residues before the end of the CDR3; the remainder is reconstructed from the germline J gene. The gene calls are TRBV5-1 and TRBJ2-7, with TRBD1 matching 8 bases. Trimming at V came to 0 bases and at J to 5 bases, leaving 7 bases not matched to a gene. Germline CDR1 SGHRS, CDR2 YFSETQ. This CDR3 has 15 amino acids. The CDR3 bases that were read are TGCGCCAGCAGCTTGGGTGAGACAGGGGTCCACGAG. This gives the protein CASSLGETGVHE. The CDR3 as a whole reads CASSLGETGVHEQYF.

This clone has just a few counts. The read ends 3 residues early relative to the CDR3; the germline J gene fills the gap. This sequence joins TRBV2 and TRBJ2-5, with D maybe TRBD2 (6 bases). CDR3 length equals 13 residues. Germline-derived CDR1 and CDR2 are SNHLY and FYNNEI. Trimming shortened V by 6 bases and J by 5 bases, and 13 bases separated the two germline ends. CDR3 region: CASRPGGKETQYF. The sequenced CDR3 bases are TGTGCCAGCAGACCTGGGGGGAAGGAGACC.

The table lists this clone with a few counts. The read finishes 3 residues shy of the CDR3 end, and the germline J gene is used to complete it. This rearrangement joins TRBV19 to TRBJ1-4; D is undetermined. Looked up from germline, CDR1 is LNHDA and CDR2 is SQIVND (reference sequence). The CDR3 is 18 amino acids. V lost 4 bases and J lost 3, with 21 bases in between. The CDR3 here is CASSTPPGKKRANEKLFF. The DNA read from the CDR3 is TGTGCCAGTAGTACCCCCCCGGGGAAGAAGCGAGCTAATGAAAAA. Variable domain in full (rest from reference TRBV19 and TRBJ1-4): DGGITQSPKYLFRKEGQNVTLSCEQNLNHDAMYWYRQDPGQGLRLIYYSQIVNDFQKGDIAEGYSVSREKKESFPLTVTSAQKNPTAFYLCASSTPPGKKRANEKLFFGSGTQLSVL.

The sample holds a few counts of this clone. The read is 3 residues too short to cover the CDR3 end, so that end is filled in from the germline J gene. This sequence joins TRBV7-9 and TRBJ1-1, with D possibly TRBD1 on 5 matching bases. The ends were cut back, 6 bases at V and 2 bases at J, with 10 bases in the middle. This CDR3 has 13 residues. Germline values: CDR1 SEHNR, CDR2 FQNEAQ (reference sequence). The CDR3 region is CASRKTANTEAFF. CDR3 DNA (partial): TGTGCCAGCAGGAAGACAGCAAACACTGAA.

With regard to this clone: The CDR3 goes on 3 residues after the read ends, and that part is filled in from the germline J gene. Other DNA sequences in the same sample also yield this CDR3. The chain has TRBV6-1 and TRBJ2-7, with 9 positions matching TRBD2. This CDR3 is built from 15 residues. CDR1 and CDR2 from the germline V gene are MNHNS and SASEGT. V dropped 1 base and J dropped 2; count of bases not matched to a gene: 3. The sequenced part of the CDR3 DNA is TGTGCCAGCAGTGAAGGGGGACTAGCCCCCTACGAG. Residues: CASSEGGLAPYE. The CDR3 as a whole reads CASSEGGLAPYEQYF.